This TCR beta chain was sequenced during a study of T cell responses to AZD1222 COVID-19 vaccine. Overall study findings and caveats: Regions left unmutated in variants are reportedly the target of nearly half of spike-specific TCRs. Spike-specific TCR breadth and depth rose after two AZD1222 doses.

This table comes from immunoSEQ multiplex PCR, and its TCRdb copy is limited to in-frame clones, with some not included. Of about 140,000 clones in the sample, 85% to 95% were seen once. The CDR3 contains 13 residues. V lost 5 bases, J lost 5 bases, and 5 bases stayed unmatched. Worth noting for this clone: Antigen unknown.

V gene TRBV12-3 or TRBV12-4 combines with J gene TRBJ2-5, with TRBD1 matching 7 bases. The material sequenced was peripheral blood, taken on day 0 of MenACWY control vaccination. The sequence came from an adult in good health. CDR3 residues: CASSPTGSETQYF. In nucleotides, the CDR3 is TGTGCCAGCAGTCCGACAGGGAGTGAGACCCAGTACTTC.